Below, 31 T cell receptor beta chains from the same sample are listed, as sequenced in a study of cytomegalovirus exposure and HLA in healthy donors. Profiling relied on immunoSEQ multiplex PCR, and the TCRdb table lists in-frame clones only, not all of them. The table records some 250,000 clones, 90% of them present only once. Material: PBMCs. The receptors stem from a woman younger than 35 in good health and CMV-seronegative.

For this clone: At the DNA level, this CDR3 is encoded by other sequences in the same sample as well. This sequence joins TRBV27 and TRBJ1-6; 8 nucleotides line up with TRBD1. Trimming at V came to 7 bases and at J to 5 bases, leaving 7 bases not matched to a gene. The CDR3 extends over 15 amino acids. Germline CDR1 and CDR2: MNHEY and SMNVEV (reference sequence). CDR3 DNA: TGTGCCAGCACTAACTTGGGACAGGATAATTCACCCCTCCACTTT. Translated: CASTNLGQDNSPLHF.

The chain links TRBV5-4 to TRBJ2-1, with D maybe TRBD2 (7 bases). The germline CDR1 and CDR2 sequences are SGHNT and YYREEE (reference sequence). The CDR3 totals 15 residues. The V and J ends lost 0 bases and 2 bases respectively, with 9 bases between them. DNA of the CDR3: TGTGCCAGCAGCTTGGAGGGGGGGACCTACAATGAGCAGTTCTTC. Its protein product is CASSLEGGTYNEQFF. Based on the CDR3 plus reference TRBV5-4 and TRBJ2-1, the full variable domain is ETGVTQSPTHLIKTRGQQVTLRCSSQSGHNTVSWYQQALGQGPQFIFQYYREEENGRGNFPPRFSGLQFPNYSSELNVNALELDDSALYLCASSLEGGTYNEQFFGPGTRLTVL.

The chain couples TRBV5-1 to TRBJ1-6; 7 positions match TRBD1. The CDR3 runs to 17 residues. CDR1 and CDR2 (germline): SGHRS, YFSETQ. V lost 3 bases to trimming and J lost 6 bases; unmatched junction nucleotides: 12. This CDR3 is CASSWDTRDSFNSPLHF. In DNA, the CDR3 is TGCGCCAGCAGCTGGGACACTAGGGACAGCTTTAATTCACCCCTCCACTTT.

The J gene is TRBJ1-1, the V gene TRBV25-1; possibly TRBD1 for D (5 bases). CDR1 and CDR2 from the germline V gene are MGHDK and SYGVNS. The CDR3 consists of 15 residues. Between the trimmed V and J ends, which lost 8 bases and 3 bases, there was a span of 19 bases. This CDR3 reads CASRGWAVRDTEAFF. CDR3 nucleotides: TGTGCCAGCCGTGGATGGGCGGTCAGGGACACTGAAGCTTTCTTT.

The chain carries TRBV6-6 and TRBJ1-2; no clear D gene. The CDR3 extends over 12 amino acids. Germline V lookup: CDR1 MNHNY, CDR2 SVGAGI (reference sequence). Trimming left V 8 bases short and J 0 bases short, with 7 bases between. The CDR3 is CASHTANYGYTF. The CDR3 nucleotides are TGTGCCAGCCATACAGCTAACTATGGCTACACCTTC.

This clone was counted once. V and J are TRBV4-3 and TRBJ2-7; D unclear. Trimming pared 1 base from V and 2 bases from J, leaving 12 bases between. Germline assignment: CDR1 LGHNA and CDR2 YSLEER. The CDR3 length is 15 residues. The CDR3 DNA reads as TGCGCCAGCAGCCAAGGAAACGTTGGGCCCTACGAGCAGTACTTC. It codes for CASSQGNVGPYEQYF.

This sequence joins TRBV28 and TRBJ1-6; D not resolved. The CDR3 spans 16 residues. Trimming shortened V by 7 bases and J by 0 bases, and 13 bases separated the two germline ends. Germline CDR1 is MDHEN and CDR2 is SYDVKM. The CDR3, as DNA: TGTGCCAGCACCACTGGACTTAACTCCTATAATTCACCCCTCCACTTT. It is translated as CASTTGLNSYNSPLHF.

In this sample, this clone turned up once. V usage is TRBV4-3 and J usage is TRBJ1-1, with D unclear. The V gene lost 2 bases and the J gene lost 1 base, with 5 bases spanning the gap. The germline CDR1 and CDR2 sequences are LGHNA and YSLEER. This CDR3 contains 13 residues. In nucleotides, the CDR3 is TGCGCCAGCAGCCAATCAGGGAACACTGAAGCTTTCTTT. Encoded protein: CASSQSGNTEAFF.

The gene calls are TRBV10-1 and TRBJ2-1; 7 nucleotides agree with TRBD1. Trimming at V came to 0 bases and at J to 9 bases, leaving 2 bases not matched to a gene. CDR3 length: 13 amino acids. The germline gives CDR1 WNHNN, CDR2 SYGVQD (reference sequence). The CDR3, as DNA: TGCGCCAGCAGTGAGTCAAGACAGGGTGAGCAGTTCTTC. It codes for CASSESRQGEQFF.

This CDR3 reads CASSPTGGLDTQYF. CDR3 nucleotides: TGTGCCAGCTCACCCACAGGGGGCCTGGATACGCAGTATTTT. The rearrangement uses TRBV18 and TRBJ2-3; 9 nucleotides align to TRBD1. Germline CDR1 reads KGHSH; CDR2 reads LQKENI. V was clipped by 3 bases and J by 6 bases; unmatched bases: 4. CDR3 length: 14 residues.

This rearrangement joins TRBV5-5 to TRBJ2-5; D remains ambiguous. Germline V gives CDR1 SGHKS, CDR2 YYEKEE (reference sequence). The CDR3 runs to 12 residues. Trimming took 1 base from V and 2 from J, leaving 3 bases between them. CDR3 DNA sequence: TGTGCCAGCAGCTTGCGTCAAGAGACCCAGTACTTC. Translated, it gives CASSLRQETQYF.

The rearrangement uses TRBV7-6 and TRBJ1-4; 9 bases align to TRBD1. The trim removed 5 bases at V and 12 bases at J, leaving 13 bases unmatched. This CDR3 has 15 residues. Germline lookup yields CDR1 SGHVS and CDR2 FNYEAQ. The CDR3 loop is CASSPLWTGERQLFF. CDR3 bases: TGTGCCAGCAGCCCATTATGGACAGGGGAGAGGCAACTGTTTTTT.

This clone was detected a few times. The CDR3 DNA follows: TGTGCCAGCATGGACAGGGTGACTGGAAACACCATATATTTT. This gives the protein CASMDRVTGNTIYF. The rearrangement joins TRBV27 to TRBJ1-3; 8 bases align to TRBD1. J gave up 2 bases and V 7 bases, and 4 bases lay outside the gene matches. This CDR3 is built from 14 residues. Germline V CDR1 and CDR2: MNHEY, SMNVEV (reference sequence).

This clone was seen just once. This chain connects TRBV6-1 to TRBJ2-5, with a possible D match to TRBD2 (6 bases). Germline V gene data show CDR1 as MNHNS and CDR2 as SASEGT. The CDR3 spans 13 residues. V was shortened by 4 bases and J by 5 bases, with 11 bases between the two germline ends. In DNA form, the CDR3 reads TGTGCCAGCAGTGTAACTAGCTTCGAGACCCAGTACTTC. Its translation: CASSVTSFETQYF.

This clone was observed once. The CDR3 DNA follows: TGTGCCAGCAGCCAACTAGACAGGGTGAACACTGAAGCTTTCTTT. This encodes CASSQLDRVNTEAFF. This chain connects TRBV14 to TRBJ1-1; 7 bases are a match to TRBD1. The CDR3 is 15 residues long. Germline assignment: CDR1 SGHDN and CDR2 FVKESK. V gave up 2 bases and J gave up 0 bases; unmatched junction bases: 3.

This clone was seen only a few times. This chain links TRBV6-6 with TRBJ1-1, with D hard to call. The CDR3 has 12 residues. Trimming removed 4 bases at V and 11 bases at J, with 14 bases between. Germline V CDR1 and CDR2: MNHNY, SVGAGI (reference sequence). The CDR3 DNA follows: TGTGCCAGCAGTTCCTACCGGGTTGACGCTTTCTTT. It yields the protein CASSSYRVDAFF.

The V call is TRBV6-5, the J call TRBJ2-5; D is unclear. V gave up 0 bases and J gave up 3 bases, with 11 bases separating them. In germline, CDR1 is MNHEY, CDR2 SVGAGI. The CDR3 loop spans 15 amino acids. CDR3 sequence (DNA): TGTGCCAGCAGTTACTCTATATCGGTCAAAGAGACCCAGTACTTC. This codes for CASSYSISVKETQYF.

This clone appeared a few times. As DNA, the CDR3 is TGTGCCAGCAGTGAATCCCAGGGGCCTAACTATGGCTACACCTTC. This encodes CASSESQGPNYGYTF. This sequence joins TRBV25-1 and TRBJ1-2; D perhaps matches TRBD1 (6 bases). V was pared by 1 base and J by 0 bases, with 9 bases between. The CDR3 has 15 amino acids. Germline CDR1 is MGHDK and CDR2 is SYGVNS.

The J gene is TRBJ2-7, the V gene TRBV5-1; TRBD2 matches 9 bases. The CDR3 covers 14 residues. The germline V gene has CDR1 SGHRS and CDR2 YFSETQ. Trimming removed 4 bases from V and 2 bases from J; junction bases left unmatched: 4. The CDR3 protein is CASSEAGGTYEQYF. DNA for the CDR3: TGCGCCAGCAGCGAAGCGGGGGGTACCTACGAGCAGTACTTC.

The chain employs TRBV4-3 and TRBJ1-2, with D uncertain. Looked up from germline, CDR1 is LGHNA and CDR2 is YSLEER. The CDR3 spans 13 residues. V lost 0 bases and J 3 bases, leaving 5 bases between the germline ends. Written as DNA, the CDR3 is TGCGCCAGCAGCCAAGACCAGTACTATGGCTACACCTTC. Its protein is CASSQDQYYGYTF.

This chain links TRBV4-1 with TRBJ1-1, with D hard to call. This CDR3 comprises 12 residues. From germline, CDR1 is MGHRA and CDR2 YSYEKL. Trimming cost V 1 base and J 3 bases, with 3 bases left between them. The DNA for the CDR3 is TGCGCCAGCAGCCAAGCTTACACTGAAGCTTTCTTT. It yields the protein CASSQAYTEAFF.

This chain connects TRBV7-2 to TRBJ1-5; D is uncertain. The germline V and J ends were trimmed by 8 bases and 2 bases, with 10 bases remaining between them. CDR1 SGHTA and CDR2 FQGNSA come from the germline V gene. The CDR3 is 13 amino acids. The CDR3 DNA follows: TGTGCCAGCGGGGAGCGCGGCAATCAGCCCCAGCATTTT. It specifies CASGERGNQPQHF.

CDR3 coding DNA: TGCGCCAGCAGCTTTAGGCCAGGGCAGGACACCGGGGAGCTGTTTTTT. Translated, it gives CASSFRPGQDTGELFF. This chain joins TRBV5-1 and TRBJ2-2; TRBD1 is a possible D gene (5 bases). Trimming cost V 2 bases and J 3 bases, with 14 bases left between them. The CDR3 covers 16 residues. Per the germline V gene, CDR1 is SGHRS and CDR2 is YFSETQ.

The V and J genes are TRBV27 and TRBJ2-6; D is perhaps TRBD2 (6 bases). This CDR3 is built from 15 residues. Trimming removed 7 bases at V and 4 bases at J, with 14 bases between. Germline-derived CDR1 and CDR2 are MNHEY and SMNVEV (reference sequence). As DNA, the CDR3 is TGTGCCAGCACTCACGGGACTTCCGGGGCCAACGTCCTGACTTTC. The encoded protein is CASTHGTSGANVLTF. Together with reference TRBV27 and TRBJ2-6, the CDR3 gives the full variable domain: EAQVTQNPRYLITVTGKKLTVTCSQNMNHEYMSWYRQDPGLGLRQIYYSMNVEVTDKGDVPEGYKVSRKEKRNFPLILESPSPNQTSLYFCASTHGTSGANVLTFGAGSRLTVL.

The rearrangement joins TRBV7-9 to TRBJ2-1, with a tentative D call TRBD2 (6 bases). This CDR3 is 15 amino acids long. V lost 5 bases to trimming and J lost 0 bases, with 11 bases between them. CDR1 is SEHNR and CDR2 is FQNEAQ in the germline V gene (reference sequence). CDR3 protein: CASSVIGGSYNEQFF. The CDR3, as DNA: TGTGCCAGCAGCGTGATCGGGGGCTCCTACAATGAGCAGTTCTTC.

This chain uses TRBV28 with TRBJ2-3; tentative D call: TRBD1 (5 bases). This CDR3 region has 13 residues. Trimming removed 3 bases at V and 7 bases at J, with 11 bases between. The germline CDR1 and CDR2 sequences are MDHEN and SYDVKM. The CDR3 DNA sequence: TGTGCCAGCAGTTTCCCAGGGCTGAATACGCAGTATTTT. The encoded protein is CASSFPGLNTQYF.

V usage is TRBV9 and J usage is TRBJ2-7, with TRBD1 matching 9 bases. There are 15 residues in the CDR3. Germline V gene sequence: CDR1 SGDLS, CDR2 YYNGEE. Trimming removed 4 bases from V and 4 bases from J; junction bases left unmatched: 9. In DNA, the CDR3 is TGTGCCAGCAGCCTAACCGGGACAGGGTCGTACGAGCAGTACTTC. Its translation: CASSLTGTGSYEQYF.

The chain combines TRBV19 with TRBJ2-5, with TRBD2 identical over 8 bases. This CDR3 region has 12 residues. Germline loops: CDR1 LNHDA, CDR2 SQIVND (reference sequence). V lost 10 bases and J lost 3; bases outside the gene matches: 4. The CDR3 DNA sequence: TGTGCCACTAGGCGGGGGGAAGAGACCCAGTACTTC. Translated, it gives CATRRGEETQYF.

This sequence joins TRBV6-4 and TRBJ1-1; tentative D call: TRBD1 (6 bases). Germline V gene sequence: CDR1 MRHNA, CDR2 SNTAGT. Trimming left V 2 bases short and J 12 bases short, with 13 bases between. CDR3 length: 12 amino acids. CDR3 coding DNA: TGTGCCAGCAGTGACCCAGACCAGGGGACTTTCTTT. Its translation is CASSDPDQGTFF.

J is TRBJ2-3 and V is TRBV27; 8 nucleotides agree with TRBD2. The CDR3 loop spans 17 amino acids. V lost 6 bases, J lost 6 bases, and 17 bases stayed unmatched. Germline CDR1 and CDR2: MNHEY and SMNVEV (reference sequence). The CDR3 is CASSPLHLGGAWDTQYF. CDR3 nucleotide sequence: TGTGCCAGCAGCCCTCTCCACCTCGGGGGGGCCTGGGATACGCAGTATTTT.

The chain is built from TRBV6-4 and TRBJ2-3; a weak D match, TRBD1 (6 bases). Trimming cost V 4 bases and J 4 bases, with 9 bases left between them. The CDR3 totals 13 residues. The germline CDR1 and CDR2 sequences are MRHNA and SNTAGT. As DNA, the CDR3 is TGTGCCAGCAGTGGGACAGCCGCAGATACGCAGTATTTT. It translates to CASSGTAADTQYF.